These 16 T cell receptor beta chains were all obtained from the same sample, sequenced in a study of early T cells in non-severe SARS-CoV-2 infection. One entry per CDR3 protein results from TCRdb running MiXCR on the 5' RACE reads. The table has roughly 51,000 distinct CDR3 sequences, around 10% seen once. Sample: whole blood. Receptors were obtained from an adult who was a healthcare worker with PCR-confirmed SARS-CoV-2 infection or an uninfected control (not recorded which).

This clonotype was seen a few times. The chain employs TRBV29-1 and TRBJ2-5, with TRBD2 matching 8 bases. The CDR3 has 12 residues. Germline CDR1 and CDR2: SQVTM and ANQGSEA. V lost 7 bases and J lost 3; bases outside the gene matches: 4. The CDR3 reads CSAREGEETQYF. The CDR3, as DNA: TGCAGCGCTCGGGAGGGTGAAGAGACCCAGTACTTC. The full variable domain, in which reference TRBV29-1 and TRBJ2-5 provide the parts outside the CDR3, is SAVISQKPSRDICQRGTSLTIQCQVDSQVTMMFWYRQQPGQSLTLIATANQGSEATYESGFVIDKFPISRPNLTFSTLTVSNMSPEDSSIYLCSAREGEETQYFGPGTRLLVL.

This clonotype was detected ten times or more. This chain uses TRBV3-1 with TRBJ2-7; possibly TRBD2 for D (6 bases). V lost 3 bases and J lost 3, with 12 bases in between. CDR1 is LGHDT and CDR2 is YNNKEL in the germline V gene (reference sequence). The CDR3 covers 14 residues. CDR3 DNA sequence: TGTGCCAGCAGCCACGGGGGACGGGACTACGAGCAGTACTTC. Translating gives CASSHGGRDYEQYF.

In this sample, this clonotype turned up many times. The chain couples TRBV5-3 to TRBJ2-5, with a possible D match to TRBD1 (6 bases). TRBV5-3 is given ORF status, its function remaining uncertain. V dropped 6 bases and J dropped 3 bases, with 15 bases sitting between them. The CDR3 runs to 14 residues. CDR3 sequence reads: CARNPRTAEETQYF. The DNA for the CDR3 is TGTGCCAGAAATCCTAGGACAGCTGAAGAGACCCAGTACTTC.

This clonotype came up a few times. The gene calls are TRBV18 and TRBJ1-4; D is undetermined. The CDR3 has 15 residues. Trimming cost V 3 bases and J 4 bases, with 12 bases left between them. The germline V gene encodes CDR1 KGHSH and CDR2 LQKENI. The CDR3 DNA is TGTGCCAGCTCACCCGTCTCCGAGTATAATGAAAAACTGTTTTTT. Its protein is CASSPVSEYNEKLFF.

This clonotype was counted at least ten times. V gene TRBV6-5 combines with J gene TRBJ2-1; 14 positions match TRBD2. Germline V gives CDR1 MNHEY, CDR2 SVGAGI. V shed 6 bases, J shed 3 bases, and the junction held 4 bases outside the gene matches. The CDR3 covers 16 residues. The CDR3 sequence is CASSSGLAGVYNEQFF. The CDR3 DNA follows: TGTGCCAGCAGCTCGGGACTAGCGGGGGTCTACAATGAGCAGTTCTTC.

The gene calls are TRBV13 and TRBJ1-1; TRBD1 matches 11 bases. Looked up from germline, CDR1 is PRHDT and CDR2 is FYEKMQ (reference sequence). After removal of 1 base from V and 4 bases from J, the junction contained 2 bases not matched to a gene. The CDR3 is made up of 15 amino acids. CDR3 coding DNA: TGTGCCAGCAGCTTAGAGGGACAGGGGGTCACTGAAGCTTTCTTT. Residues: CASSLEGQGVTEAFF.

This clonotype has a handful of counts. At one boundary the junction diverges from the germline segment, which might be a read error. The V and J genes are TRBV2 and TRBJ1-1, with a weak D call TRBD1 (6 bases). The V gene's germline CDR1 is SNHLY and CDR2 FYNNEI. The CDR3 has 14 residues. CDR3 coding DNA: TGTGCCAGCAGTACCGGGGGGCTGAATACTGAAGCTTTCTTT. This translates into CASSTGGLNTEAFF.

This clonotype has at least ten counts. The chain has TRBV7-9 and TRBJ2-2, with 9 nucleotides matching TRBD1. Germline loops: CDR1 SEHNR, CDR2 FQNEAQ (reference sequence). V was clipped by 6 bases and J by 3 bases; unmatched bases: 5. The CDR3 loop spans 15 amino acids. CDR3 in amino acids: CASRPGQGYTGELFF. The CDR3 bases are TGTGCCAGCAGACCCGGACAGGGGTACACCGGGGAGCTGTTTTTT.

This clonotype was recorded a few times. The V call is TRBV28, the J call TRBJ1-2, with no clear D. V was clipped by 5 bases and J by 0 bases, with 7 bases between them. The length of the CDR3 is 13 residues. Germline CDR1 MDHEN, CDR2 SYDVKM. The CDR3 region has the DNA TGTGCCAGCAGTGACCCAGCTAACTATGGCTACACCTTC. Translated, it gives CASSDPANYGYTF.

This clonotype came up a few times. This CDR3 reads CASSQLTLAEAFF. The CDR3 bases are TGTGCCAGCAGCCAATTGACCTTAGCTGAAGCTTTCTTT. V and J are TRBV4-2 and TRBJ1-1; no definite D call. With 2 bases removed from V and 6 bases from J, the gap between germline ends came to 10 bases. CDR1 LGHNA and CDR2 YNFKEQ come from the germline V gene. The CDR3 is made up of 13 amino acids.

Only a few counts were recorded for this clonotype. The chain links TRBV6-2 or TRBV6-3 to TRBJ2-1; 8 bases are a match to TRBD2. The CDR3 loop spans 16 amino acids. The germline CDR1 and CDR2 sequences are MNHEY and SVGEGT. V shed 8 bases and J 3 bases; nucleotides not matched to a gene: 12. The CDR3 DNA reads TGTGCCAGCCTCCCAGGCTGGCGGGAGGACTACAATGAGCAGTTCTTC. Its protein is CASLPGWREDYNEQFF.

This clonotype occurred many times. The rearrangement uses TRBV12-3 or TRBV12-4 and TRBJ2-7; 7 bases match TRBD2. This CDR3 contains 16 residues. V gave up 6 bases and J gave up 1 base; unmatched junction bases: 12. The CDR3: CASSLTEQRGSYEQYF. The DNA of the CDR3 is TGTGCCAGCAGCCTCACCGAACAGCGGGGTTCCTACGAGCAGTACTTC.

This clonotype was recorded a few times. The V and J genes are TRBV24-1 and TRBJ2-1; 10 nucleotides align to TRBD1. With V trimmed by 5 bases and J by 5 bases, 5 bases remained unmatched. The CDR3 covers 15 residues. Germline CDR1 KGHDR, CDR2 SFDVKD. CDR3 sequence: CATSVWTGGNNEQFF. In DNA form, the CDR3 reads TGTGCCACCAGTGTGTGGACAGGGGGAAACAATGAGCAGTTCTTC.

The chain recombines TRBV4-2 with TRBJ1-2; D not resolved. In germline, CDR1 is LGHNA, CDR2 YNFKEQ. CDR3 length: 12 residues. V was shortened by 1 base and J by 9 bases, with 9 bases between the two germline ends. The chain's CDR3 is CASSQAPVSYTF. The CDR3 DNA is TGTGCCAGCAGCCAAGCCCCTGTTAGCTACACCTTC.

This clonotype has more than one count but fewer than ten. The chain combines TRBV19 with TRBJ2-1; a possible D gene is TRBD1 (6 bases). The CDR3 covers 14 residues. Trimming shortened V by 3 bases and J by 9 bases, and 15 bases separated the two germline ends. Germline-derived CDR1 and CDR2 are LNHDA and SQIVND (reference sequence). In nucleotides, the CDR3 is TGTGCCAGTAGTATGGGCCAGGGGAACAGTGAGCAGTTCTTC. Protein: CASSMGQGNSEQFF.

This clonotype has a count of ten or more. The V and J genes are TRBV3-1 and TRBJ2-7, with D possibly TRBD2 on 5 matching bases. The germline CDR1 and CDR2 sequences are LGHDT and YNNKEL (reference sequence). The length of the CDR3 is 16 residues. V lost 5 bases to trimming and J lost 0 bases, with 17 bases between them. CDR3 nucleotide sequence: TGTGCCAGCAGCAAGACGGTGGAGGAGAACTCCTACGAGCAGTACTTC. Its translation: CASSKTVEENSYEQYF.